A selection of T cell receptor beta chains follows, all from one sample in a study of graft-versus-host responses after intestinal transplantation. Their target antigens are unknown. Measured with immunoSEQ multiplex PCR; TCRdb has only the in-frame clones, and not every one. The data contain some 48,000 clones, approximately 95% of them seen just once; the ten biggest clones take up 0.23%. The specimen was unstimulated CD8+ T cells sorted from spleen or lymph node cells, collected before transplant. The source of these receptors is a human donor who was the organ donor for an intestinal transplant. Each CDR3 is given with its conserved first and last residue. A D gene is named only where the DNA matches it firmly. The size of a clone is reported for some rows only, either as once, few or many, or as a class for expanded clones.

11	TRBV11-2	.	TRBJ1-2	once	CASSLDGGYTF	TGTGCCAGCAGCTTAGATGGTGGCTACACCTTC
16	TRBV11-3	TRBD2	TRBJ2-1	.	CASSKRAGGLVNEQFF	TGTGCCAGCAGCAAGCGAGCGGGAGGGTTAGTCAATGAGCAGTTCTTC
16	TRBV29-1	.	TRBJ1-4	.	CSVEALPAGVLSPLFF	TGCAGCGTTGAAGCTCTCCCCGCAGGTGTCTTGAGTCCCCTGTTTTTT
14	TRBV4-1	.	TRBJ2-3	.	CASSQEEDRGTQYF	TGCGCCAGCAGCCAAGAGGAGGATCGGGGTACGCAGTATTTT
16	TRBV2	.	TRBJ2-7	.	CASSEAAGSAAYEQYF	TGTGCCAGCAGTGAAGCGGCAGGGTCTGCAGCCTACGAGCAGTACTTC
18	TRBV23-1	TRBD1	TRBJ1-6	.	CASSQSDRGHLGNSPLHF	TGCGCCAGCAGTCAATCGGACAGGGGGCACTTGGGGAATTCACCCCTCCACTTT
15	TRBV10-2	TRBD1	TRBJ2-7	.	CASSEGQGSMYEQYF	TGCGCCAGCAGTGAGGGACAGGGGAGTATGTACGAGCAGTACTTC
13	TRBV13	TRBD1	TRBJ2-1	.	CASSPNRGNEQFF	TGTGCCAGCAGCCCAAACAGGGGGAATGAGCAGTTCTTC
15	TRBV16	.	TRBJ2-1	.	CASSQSLGVRNEQFF	TGTGCCAGCAGCCAATCCCTGGGAGTGAGGAATGAGCAGTTCTTC
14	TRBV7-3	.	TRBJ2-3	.	CASSSAGGTDTQYF	TGTGCCAGCAGCTCCGCCGGGGGCACAGATACGCAGTATTTT
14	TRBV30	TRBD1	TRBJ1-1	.	CAWRIGQGVTEAFF	TGTGCCTGGAGGATAGGACAGGGAGTAACTGAAGCTTTCTTT
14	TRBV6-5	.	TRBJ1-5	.	CASSYTSSDQPQHF	TGTGCCAGCAGTTACACCTCGTCTGATCAGCCCCAGCATTTT
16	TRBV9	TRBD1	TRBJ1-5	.	CASSEGDRGGNQPQHF	TGTGCCAGCAGTGAGGGGGACAGGGGAGGCAATCAGCCCCAGCATTTT
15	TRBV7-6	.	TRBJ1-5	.	CASSPSGQSNQPQHF	TGTGCCAGCAGCCCGTCGGGGCAGAGCAATCAGCCCCAGCATTTT